This T cell receptor beta chain was obtained from a study of memory CD4+ T cells and cytomegalovirus serostatus. The sort gate was single viable CD3+CD4+CD8-CD45RO+ cells for memory CD4+ T cells. Germline lookup yields CDR1 SGHAT and CDR2 FQNNGV. The J segment lost 0 bases and the V segment lost 4 bases, leaving 2 bases of the junction unmatched. The CDR3 length is 15 residues. Repertoires were generated with immunoSEQ multiplex PCR, while TCRdb's copy carries only in-frame clones and drops some. The sample records tens of thousands of clones, 65% to 80% being singletons. The V and J genes are TRBV11-2 and TRBJ2-1; 8 bases map to TRBD1. Sequences were obtained from memory CD4+ T cells from blood. The clonotype comes from an adult in good health and CMV-seronegative. This CDR3 reads CASSSDRGSYNEQFF. CDR3 in DNA: TGTGCCAGCAGCTCCGACAGGGGCTCCTACAATGAGCAGTTCTTC.